A single sample is the source of the 18 T cell receptor beta chains below, sequenced in a study of T cells after yellow fever vaccination. One entry per CDR3 protein, called by TCRdb with MiXCR from the 5' RACE reads. The table includes 300,000 or so distinct CDR3 sequences, 6.8% detected once. Sequenced material: PBMCs, taken around 45 days after the first yellow fever vaccination. These receptors originate from a man aged 18 to 30 who received the YFV17D yellow fever vaccine.

V and J are TRBV7-3 and TRBJ1-1, with no clear D. The germline gives CDR1 SGHTA, CDR2 FQGTGA. CDR3 length equals 15 residues. V gave up 1 base and J gave up 2 bases, with 11 bases separating them. Here the CDR3 DNA reads TGTGCCAGCAGCTTAAACCGGGATACCAACACTGAAGCTTTCTTT. Its translation is CASSLNRDTNTEAFF.

J is TRBJ1-2 and V is TRBV7-2; D perhaps matches TRBD1 (5 bases). CDR1 and CDR2 (germline): SGHTA, FQGNSA. The length of the CDR3 is 13 residues. Between the trimmed V and J ends, which lost 9 bases and 3 bases, there was a span of 14 bases. CDR3 protein: CASAFQGDYGYTF. In DNA, the CDR3 is TGTGCCAGTGCGTTCCAAGGGGACTATGGCTACACCTTC.

This clonotype was seen a few times. This chain links TRBV6-2 or TRBV6-3 with TRBJ2-7; possible D gene TRBD1, 6 bases. The CDR3 runs to 15 residues. Between the trimmed V and J ends, which lost 6 bases and 4 bases, there was a span of 19 bases. CDR1 and CDR2 (germline): MNHEY, SVGEGT. CDR3 coding DNA: TGTGCCAGCAGAAGCGTCAGGGGATTAGGGTACGAGCAGTACGTC. Protein: CASRSVRGLGYEQYV.

The J gene is TRBJ2-7, the V gene TRBV6-6, with D unresolved. Deletions cut 6 bases from V and 7 bases from J, with 13 bases between. This CDR3 is built from 12 residues. Per germline, CDR1 MNHNY and CDR2 SVGAGI (reference sequence). The DNA of the CDR3 is TGTGCCAGCAGCCTGACACCCTGGGAGCAGTACGTC. Protein sequence: CASSLTPWEQYV.

This clonotype came up a few times. The rearrangement uses TRBV4-3 and TRBJ2-2; 7 bases match TRBD1. The trim removed 0 bases at V and 0 bases at J, leaving 4 bases unmatched. The V gene's germline CDR1 is LGHNA and CDR2 YSLEER. The CDR3 spans 17 residues. In nucleotides, the CDR3 is TGCGCCAGCAGCCAAGAGGGACAGCGTTCGAACACCGGGGAGCTGTTTTTT. Translated, it gives CASSQEGQRSNTGELFF.

This clonotype was seen only a few times. The J gene is TRBJ2-3, the V gene TRBV7-9; D remains unclear. Germline loops: CDR1 SEHNR, CDR2 FQNEAQ (reference sequence). Trimming stripped 6 bases from V and 4 bases from J, with 8 bases between. The CDR3 consists of 12 residues. The CDR3 DNA reads as TGTGCCAGCAGATACACAGCAGATACGCAGTATTTT. Its protein is CASRYTADTQYF.

In this sample, this clonotype turned up a few times. V and J are TRBV4-3 and TRBJ2-5; D is unresolved. The V end lost 0 bases, the J end lost 7 bases, and 12 bases lay between the germline ends. CDR3 length: 14 residues. Germline CDR1 is LGHNA and CDR2 is YSLEER. CDR3 nucleotide sequence: TGCGCCAGCAGCCAAGAAGCCGTAGTCGGGACCCAGTACTTC. The encoded protein is CASSQEAVVGTQYF.

V gene TRBV6-6 combines with J gene TRBJ1-4; D unclear. In germline, CDR1 is MNHNY, CDR2 SVGAGI (reference sequence). The CDR3 is made up of 12 amino acids. Trimming removed 6 bases at V and 6 bases at J, with 8 bases between. CDR3 sequence: CASSVQYEKLFF. CDR3 DNA sequence: TGTGCCAGCAGCGTGCAATATGAAAAACTGTTTTTT.

The chain carries TRBV5-1 and TRBJ1-1, with D perhaps matching TRBD1 (6 bases). The germline V gene encodes CDR1 SGHRS and CDR2 YFSETQ. CDR3 length: 14 amino acids. The V and J ends lost 3 bases and 3 bases respectively, with 12 bases between them. Written as DNA, the CDR3 is TGCGCCAGCAGCTATGGAGGGGGAGACACTGAAGCTTTCTTT. Residues: CASSYGGGDTEAFF.

The genes are TRBV7-8 and TRBJ2-2; D might be TRBD1 (5 bases). Trimming left V 1 base short and J 4 bases short, with 13 bases between. The CDR3 is made up of 16 amino acids. Germline V gene data show CDR1 as SGHVS and CDR2 as FQNEAQ. This CDR3 is CASSLEVGLVTGELFF. Written as DNA, the CDR3 is TGTGCCAGCAGCTTAGAGGTGGGGCTCGTCACCGGGGAGCTGTTTTTT.

The chain employs TRBV30 and TRBJ1-5, with a weak D call TRBD1 (6 bases). The ends were cut back, 5 bases at V and 6 bases at J, with 14 bases in the middle. The length of the CDR3 is 13 residues. Germline CDR1 is GTSNPN and CDR2 is SVGIG (reference sequence). The CDR3: CAWAVQGGQPQHF. CDR3 sequence (DNA): TGTGCCTGGGCGGTACAGGGTGGTCAGCCCCAGCATTTT.

This clonotype was picked up a small number of times. The rearrangement joins TRBV12-3 or TRBV12-4 to TRBJ1-5; D is ambiguous. Trimming cost V 4 bases and J 0 bases, with 10 bases left between them. This CDR3 is 15 amino acids long. The CDR3 is CASSSPPYSNQPQHF. Written as DNA, the CDR3 is TGTGCCAGCAGTTCCCCACCTTATAGCAATCAGCCCCAGCATTTT.

This clonotype was observed at least ten times. This sequence joins TRBV18 and TRBJ2-4, with 8 bases fitting TRBD1. Germline loops: CDR1 KGHSH, CDR2 LQKENI. V lost 3 bases to trimming and J lost 12 bases; unmatched junction nucleotides: 10. This CDR3 spans 14 amino acids. The CDR3 sequence: CASSPKSDRAGQYF. CDR3 coding DNA: TGTGCCAGCTCACCGAAGTCGGACAGGGCGGGTCAGTACTTC.

This clonotype has a handful of counts. The chain carries TRBV7-3 and TRBJ2-2; 11 nucleotides agree with TRBD1. There are 15 residues in the CDR3. Germline lookup yields CDR1 SGHTA and CDR2 FQGTGA. V lost 7 bases to trimming and J lost 8 bases; unmatched junction nucleotides: 9. DNA of the CDR3: TGTGCCAGCACCAGCCGCCGGGACAGGGGGGGGGAGCTGTTTTTT. It specifies CASTSRRDRGGELFF. The full variable domain, with the rest looked up from reference TRBV7-3 and TRBJ2-2, is GAGVSQTPSNKVTEKGKYVELRCDPISGHTALYWYRQSLGQGPEFLIYFQGTGAADDSGLPNDRFFAVRPEGSVSTLKIQRTERGDSAVYLCASTSRRDRGGELFFGEGSRLTVL.

The V call is TRBV11-2, the J call TRBJ2-1, with D tentatively TRBD2 (5 bases). The CDR3 extends over 17 amino acids. CDR1 and CDR2 from the germline V gene are SGHAT and FQNNGV. The V gene lost 4 bases and the J gene lost 10 bases, with 26 bases spanning the gap. CDR3 in amino acids: CASSSGRRGATVREQFF. CDR3 DNA: TGTGCCAGCAGCTCGGGTCGCCGGGGAGCCACGGTTCGGGAGCAGTTCTTC.

In its sample, this clonotype was seen a few times. V and J are TRBV15 and TRBJ2-3; no clear D. The CDR3 is 14 residues long. The germline V gene has CDR1 LNHNV and CDR2 YYDKDF (reference sequence). Trimming took off 0 bases at V and 2 bases at J, with 6 bases between the two ends. CDR3 coding DNA: TGTGCCACCAGCAGAGATTTATCCACAGATACGCAGTATTTT. Its translation is CATSRDLSTDTQYF.

This clonotype was counted at least ten times. This rearrangement joins TRBV7-9 to TRBJ2-1, with D possibly TRBD2 on 7 matching bases. The CDR3 extends over 17 amino acids. Trimming removed 0 bases at V and 5 bases at J, with 17 bases between. CDR1 SEHNR and CDR2 FQNEAQ come from the germline V gene (reference sequence). The CDR3 coding sequence is TGTGCCAGCAGCTTAGCTGGGCGGGGGCCCCTCAACAATGAGCAGTTCTTC. Translated, it gives CASSLAGRGPLNNEQFF.

In this sample, this clonotype turned up a few times. The chain employs TRBV7-3 and TRBJ2-1; D is uncertain. Trimming took off 1 base at V and 4 bases at J, with 5 bases between the two ends. The CDR3 sequence is 13 residues long. Germline values: CDR1 SGHTA, CDR2 FQGTGA. CDR3 protein: CASSLMGYNEQFF. The CDR3 nucleotides are TGTGCCAGCAGCTTAATGGGGTACAATGAGCAGTTCTTC. Variable domain in full (rest from reference TRBV7-3 and TRBJ2-1): GAGVSQTPSNKVTEKGKYVELRCDPISGHTALYWYRQSLGQGPEFLIYFQGTGAADDSGLPNDRFFAVRPEGSVSTLKIQRTERGDSAVYLCASSLMGYNEQFFGPGTRLTVL.